Each of the 14 T cell receptor beta chains below was sequenced from the same sample in a study of blood T cells in healthy people across ages. Sample-barcoded 5' priming and a J-beta primer mix drove a second PCR of 7 to 11 cycles. TCRdb ran MiXCR on the 5' RACE reads and lists one entry per CDR3 protein. In the table there are 630,000 or so distinct CDR3 sequences, roughly 31% of which are singletons. Specimen: blood. The receptors here all came from a woman at least 80 years old in good health.

In regard to this clonotype: This may come from a read error, since a much larger clone is one base off. The chain has TRBV10-3 and TRBJ2-3, with TRBD1 matching 7 bases. CDR3 length: 14 residues. Germline CDR1 and CDR2: ENHRY and SYGVKD. Trimming took 5 bases from V and 3 from J; bases not matched to a gene: 5. CDR3 sequence reads: CAISIGQVTDTQYF. The CDR3 nucleotides read TGTGCCATCAGTATCGGACAGGTTACAGATACGCAGTATTTT.

The chain recombines TRBV6-1 with TRBJ1-1; D is perhaps TRBD1 (6 bases). Between the trimmed V and J ends, which lost 4 bases and 5 bases, there was a span of 11 bases. The CDR3 covers 13 residues. Germline CDR1 MNHNS, CDR2 SASEGT. CDR3 loop: CASSATGTTEAFF. The CDR3 nucleotides read TGTGCCAGCAGTGCTACAGGGACGACTGAAGCTTTCTTT.

The sample holds many counts of this clonotype. The chain carries TRBV2 and TRBJ1-2; D uncertain. This CDR3 is 13 amino acids long. Trimming removed 7 bases from V and 8 bases from J, with 17 bases in between. Germline V gene sequence: CDR1 SNHLY, CDR2 FYNNEI. The CDR3 loop reads CASNESPGYGYTF. In DNA, the CDR3 is TGTGCCAGCAACGAATCTCCGGGTTACGGCTACACCTTC.

Worth noting for this clonotype: Just one base apart from a much larger clone, this may be a read error. The chain carries TRBV10-3 and TRBJ1-2, with 11 positions matching TRBD1. CDR1 is ENHRY and CDR2 is SYGVKD in the germline V gene. V trimming: 4 bases; J trimming: 8 bases; junction bases outside the gene matches: 3. The CDR3 is 13 amino acids. The CDR3 reads CAISGDRGGGYTF. CDR3 bases: TGTGCCATCAGTGGGGACAGGGGGGGCGGCTACACCTTC.

There are many counts of this clonotype. The gene calls are TRBV3-1 and TRBJ2-7; D gene ambiguous. Between the trimmed V and J ends, which lost 1 base and 2 bases, there was a span of 3 bases. CDR3 length: 12 amino acids. CDR1 LGHDT and CDR2 YNNKEL come from the germline V gene (reference sequence). CDR3: CASSQGPYEQYF. As DNA, the CDR3 is TGTGCCAGCAGCCAAGGGCCCTACGAGCAGTACTTC.

This sequence joins TRBV7-8 and TRBJ2-7; D not resolved. From germline, CDR1 is SGHVS and CDR2 FQNEAQ. The CDR3 runs to 12 residues. Trimming removed 0 bases at V and 10 bases at J, with 10 bases between. CDR3 DNA sequence: TGTGCCAGCAGCTTAGCGGATTTTCTCCAGTACTTC. Translating gives CASSLADFLQYF.

This clonotype was observed many times. The J gene is TRBJ2-7, the V gene TRBV7-9; TRBD1 aligns across 10 bases. V shed 5 bases and J 5 bases; nucleotides not matched to a gene: 6. Germline V gives CDR1 SEHNR, CDR2 FQNEAQ (reference sequence). CDR3 size: 14 residues. CDR3: CASSQGTGDNEQYF. CDR3 bases: TGTGCCAGCAGCCAAGGGACAGGGGATAACGAGCAGTACTTC.

At least ten counts were recorded for this clonotype. V is TRBV7-2 and J is TRBJ2-3, with 7 bases lining up with TRBD1. CDR1 is SGHTA, CDR2 FQGNSA, per germline. Trimming at V came to 3 bases and at J to 0 bases, leaving 12 bases not matched to a gene. The CDR3 sequence is 18 residues long. CDR3 DNA: TGTGCCAGCAGCTTGGACTTCCGGGACAGTTCTAGCACAGATACGCAGTATTTT. Amino acids: CASSLDFRDSSSTDTQYF.

This clonotype was counted ten times or more. This chain connects TRBV9 to TRBJ2-3; D is perhaps TRBD2 (5 bases). CDR3 length: 16 residues. Trimming shortened V by 0 bases and J by 0 bases, and 11 bases separated the two germline ends. Germline CDR1 SGDLS, CDR2 YYNGEE. CDR3 in amino acids: CASSVGSSASTDTQYF. The CDR3 DNA follows: TGTGCCAGCAGCGTAGGGAGTAGCGCGAGCACAGATACGCAGTATTTT.

The genes are TRBV28 and TRBJ2-7; D gene uncertain. Trimming cost V 2 bases and J 3 bases, with 11 bases left between them. Germline-derived CDR1 and CDR2 are MDHEN and SYDVKM. CDR3 length equals 14 residues. For the CDR3, the DNA is TGTGCCAGCAGTTTAGTCGGTGGGGTCTACGAGCAGTACTTC. Amino acid sequence: CASSLVGGVYEQYF. The full variable domain, rest sourced from reference TRBV28 and TRBJ2-7, is DVKVTQSSRYLVKRTGEKVFLECVQDMDHENMFWYRQDPGLGLRLIYFSYDVKMKEKGDIPEGYSVSREKKERFSLILESASTNQTSMYLCASSLVGGVYEQYFGPGTRLTVT.

CDR3 DNA sequence: TGCGCCAGCAGCTTGGGCGAGGCGCAGCCCCAGCATTTT. Amino acid sequence: CASSLGEAQPQHF. The V gene is TRBV5-1, the J gene TRBJ1-5; D is unresolved. There are 13 residues in the CDR3. Trimming stripped 0 bases from V and 7 bases from J, with 8 bases between. Germline CDR1 and CDR2: SGHRS and YFSETQ.

Ten or more counts support this clonotype. This rearrangement joins TRBV5-1 to TRBJ1-2; D not certain. Germline assignment: CDR1 SGHRS and CDR2 YFSETQ. The CDR3 consists of 12 residues. Trimming shortened V by 7 bases and J by 0 bases, and 7 bases separated the two germline ends. The CDR3 sequence: CASRSTNYGYTF. The CDR3 DNA reads TGCGCCAGCCGGAGCACTAACTATGGCTACACCTTC.

Note on this clonotype: A clone one base away is much larger, so this may be a read error. The chain links TRBV5-1 to TRBJ2-7; D possibly matches TRBD1 or TRBD2 (5 bases each). CDR1 is SGHRS, CDR2 YFSETQ, per germline. The CDR3 is 15 amino acids. CDR3 protein: CASSLAGTNGYELYF. CDR3 coding DNA: TGCGCCAGCAGCTTGGCGGGGACCAACGGGTATGAGCTGTACTTC. The full variable domain, its missing parts supplied by reference TRBV5-1 and TRBJ2-7, is KAGVTQTPRYLIKTRGQQVTLSCSPISGHRSVSWYQQTPGQGLQFLFEYFSETQRNKGNFPGRFSGRQFSNSRSEMNVSTLELGDSALYLCASSLAGTNGYELYFGPGTRLTVT.

This chain connects TRBV7-8 to TRBJ1-5; no clear D gene. Germline V gives CDR1 SGHVS, CDR2 FQNEAQ. The length of the CDR3 is 15 residues. The germline V and J ends were trimmed by 1 base and 6 bases, with 13 bases remaining between them. The CDR3 DNA is TGTGCCAGCAGCTTAGATGGAGGGTTGGGTCAGCCCCAGCATTTT. It is translated as CASSLDGGLGQPQHF. Full variable domain (rest looked up from reference TRBV7-8 and TRBJ1-5): GAGVSQSPRYKVAKRGQDVALRCDPISGHVSLFWYQQALGQGPEFLTYFQNEAQLDKSGLPSDRFFAERPEGSVSTLKIQRTQQEDSAVYLCASSLDGGLGQPQHFGDGTRLSIL.